The rows below give T cell receptor beta chains drawn from one sample of a study of blood T cell repertoires in COVID-19. Using immunoSEQ multiplex PCR, the repertoire was profiled, and TCRdb retains in-frame clones only, with some absent. Of 250,000 or so clones listed, more than 75% were seen once; the top ten hold about 12%. The sample was peripheral blood. The receptors were gathered from an elderly man with acute or convalescent COVID-19. Each CDR3 is given with its conserved first and last residue. The D gene is left open where the match is weak. Clone size is stated in some rows and not others, as once, few, many or a class when expanded.

j_call clone_size v_call d_call cdr3_nt cdr3_aa
TRBJ1-5 - TRBV11-2 - TGTGCCAGCAGCACAGGACAGATTAATCAGCCCCAGCATTTT CASSTGQINQPQHF
TRBJ2-3 - TRBV5-6 - TGTGCCAGCAGCCCCCGTGGGTGGGCCAGGTACACAGATACGCAGTATTTT CASSPRGWARYTDTQYF
TRBJ1-5 - TRBV7-2 TRBD1 TGTGCCAGCAGCTTGGGGACAGGGGGTAGGTCTGGCAATCAGCCCCAGCATTTT CASSLGTGGRSGNQPQHF
TRBJ2-1 - TRBV7-2 TRBD2 TGTGCCAGCAGCTACCTCCCGGGACTAGCGAACGATGAGCAGTTCTTC CASSYLPGLANDEQFF
TRBJ1-2 - TRBV18 TRBD1 TGTGCCAGCTCCCCGGGACAGGACTATGGCTACACCTTC CASSPGQDYGYTF
TRBJ1-4 - TRBV7-9 - TGTGCCAGCAAGCGACAGGTTAATGAAAAACTGTTTTTT CASKRQVNEKLFF
TRBJ1-4 - TRBV5-1 TRBD1 TGCGCCAGCAGCTTGGGCGGGACAGGGAACGAAAAACTGTTTTTT CASSLGGTGNEKLFF
TRBJ2-7 - TRBV7-3 - TGTGCCAGCAGCCGAAGCCCGGGGGACGAGCAGTACTTC CASSRSPGDEQYF
TRBJ1-5 - TRBV5-8 - TGTGCCAGCAGCTTGGCGGGGTTCCGTAATCAGCCCCAGCATTTT CASSLAGFRNQPQHF
TRBJ1-2 - TRBV6-6 - TGTGCCAGCAGTTACGGGGCAGGGTCTAACTATGGCTACACCTTC CASSYGAGSNYGYTF
TRBJ1-3 - TRBV18 - TGTGCCAGCTCCACCAGGGCAGATTATGGAAACACCATATATTTT CASSTRADYGNTIYF
TRBJ1-2 once TRBV6-5 - TGTGCCATCCGGGGGGGCAGCGGAAACTATGGCTACACCTTC CAIRGGSGNYGYTF
TRBJ2-7 - TRBV27 - TGTGCCAGCAGTTCACAGGCCTCCTACGAGCAGTACTTC CASSSQASYEQYF
TRBJ1-5 - TRBV12-3/TRBV12-4 - TGTGCCAGCAGTTTGGGGGCCTTTGTGGCCCAGCATTTT CASSLGAFVAQHF
TRBJ1-3 - TRBV23-1 - TGCGCCAGCAGTCAGACAGGCAACTCTGGAAACACCATATATTTT CASSQTGNSGNTIYF
TRBJ2-7 few TRBV28 TRBD2 TGTGCCAGCAGTTTCATAGGCGGCGGGGGGGCCTACGAGCAGTACTTC CASSFIGGGGAYEQYF
TRBJ2-3 - TRBV28 TRBD2 TGTGCCAGCAGCTCTTCGGGGGGGACAGATACGCAGTATTTT CASSSSGGTDTQYF
TRBJ1-4 - TRBV12-3/TRBV12-4 - TGTGCCAGTCGGAGGTCCCCGGCGGAAAAACTGTTTTTT CASRRSPAEKLFF
TRBJ2-7 - TRBV28 TRBD1 TGTGCCAGCAGTTTATTTCCCCGGGGGTCAACGCGGGACAGGCCGACTAGCTCCTACGAGCAGTACTTC CASSLFPRGSTRDRPTSSYEQYF
TRBJ1-6 - TRBV2 - TGTGCCAGCAGTGAACAAGGGAGTAATTCACCCCTCCACTTT CASSEQGSNSPLHF
TRBJ2-7 - TRBV28 - TGTGCCAGCAGGGACCCGACAGGCCCCTCGACCGAGCAGTACTTC CASRDPTGPSTEQYF
TRBJ1-2 - TRBV20-1 TRBD1 TGCAGTGCTAGTGAGGGGGCTCGGGTTGGCTACACCTTC CSASEGARVGYTF
TRBJ1-5 - TRBV2 TRBD1 TGTGCCAGCAAACTACACAGGGGGCCAAATCAGCCCCAGCATTTT CASKLHRGPNQPQHF
TRBJ2-7 - TRBV3-1/TRBV3-2 TRBD2 TGTGCCAGCAGCCCAACTAGCGGGAGCCACGAGCAGTACTTC CASSPTSGSHEQYF
TRBJ2-2 - TRBV9 - TGTGCCAGCAGCTACCCGGACAGTTTGTACACCGGGGAGCTGTTTTTT CASSYPDSLYTGELFF
TRBJ2-5 - TRBV27 TRBD1 TGTGCCAGCAGCTACGGACAGGCGTTTTCCCAAGAGACCCAGTACTTC CASSYGQAFSQETQYF
TRBJ1-3 once TRBV28 TRBD1 TGTGCCAGCAAATCGGGACAGATAAGTGGAAACACCATATATTTT CASKSGQISGNTIYF
TRBJ2-7 - TRBV11-2 TRBD1 TGTGCCAGCAGCCGAATCAACCCGGGACAGGGGACCTACGAGCAGTACTTC CASSRINPGQGTYEQYF
TRBJ2-1 - TRBV6-5 - TGTGCCAGCAGTTACCCGCTAGCTAATGAGCAGTTCTTC CASSYPLANEQFF
TRBJ1-5 - TRBV27 TRBD1 TGTGCCAGCAGTCTTCGACAGGGCGCGGGCAATCAGCCCCAGCATTTT CASSLRQGAGNQPQHF
TRBJ2-7 - TRBV7-9 TRBD2 TGTGCCAGCAGCTCCCCGTTGACCAGCGGGGGTACGTCCTACGAGCAGTACTTC CASSSPLTSGGTSYEQYF
TRBJ1-1 - TRBV6-4 TRBD1 TGTGCCAGCAGGGAAGGGGACAGGGGTACTGAAGCTTTCTTT CASREGDRGTEAFF